A selection of T cell receptor beta chains follows, all from one sample in a study of blood T cell repertoires in COVID-19. Only in-frame clones appear in the TCRdb table, and some are missing; sequencing was by immunoSEQ multiplex PCR. The data contain approximately 190,000 clones, 83% of them singletons. The sequencing sample was made of peripheral blood. The receptors originated from a woman aged 40 to 50 with acute or convalescent COVID-19. Each CDR3 is given with its conserved first and last residue. A D gene is named only where the DNA matches it firmly. The listing skips clone size in some rows; elsewhere it reads once, few, many or a size class.

D gene: TRBD1
J gene: TRBJ2-1
V gene: TRBV7-3
clone size: .
CDR3 protein: CAILFRDSHNEQFF
CDR3 DNA: TGTGCCATACTATTCCGGGACAGTCACAATGAGCAGTTCTTC

D gene: TRBD2
J gene: TRBJ2-1
V gene: TRBV18
clone size: few
CDR3 protein: CASSPRVAGGPLNEQFF
CDR3 DNA: TGTGCCAGCTCACCAAGGGTAGCGGGAGGGCCTTTGAATGAGCAGTTCTTC

D gene: .
J gene: TRBJ1-4
V gene: TRBV28
clone size: .
CDR3 protein: CASLQGPVGLLSF
CDR3 DNA: TGTGCCAGCTTACAGGGCCCGGTAGGCTTATTGAGTTTT

D gene: .
J gene: TRBJ2-2
V gene: TRBV7-9
clone size: .
CDR3 protein: CASSSTLTGELFF
CDR3 DNA: TGTGCCAGCAGCTCCACATTGACCGGGGAGCTGTTTTTT

D gene: TRBD1
J gene: TRBJ2-5
V gene: TRBV14
clone size: .
CDR3 protein: CASSQRGTGRETQYF
CDR3 DNA: TGTGCCAGCAGCCAGAGGGGGACAGGGAGGGAGACCCAGTACTTC

D gene: TRBD1
J gene: TRBJ1-1
V gene: TRBV4-1
clone size: .
CDR3 protein: CASSRGTGMLVNTEAFF
CDR3 DNA: TGCGCCAGCAGCCGGGGGACAGGGATGTTGGTGAACACTGAAGCTTTCTTT

D gene: .
J gene: TRBJ1-1
V gene: TRBV18
clone size: .
CDR3 protein: CASSESMNTEAFF
CDR3 DNA: TGTGCCAGCTCGGAGAGCATGAACACTGAAGCTTTCTTT

D gene: .
J gene: TRBJ2-1
V gene: TRBV6-5
clone size: .
CDR3 protein: CASGAKHSYNEQFF
CDR3 DNA: TGTGCCTCAGGGGCTAAACACTCCTACAATGAGCAGTTCTTC

D gene: .
J gene: TRBJ2-2
V gene: TRBV18
clone size: many
CDR3 protein: CASSLSGELFF
CDR3 DNA: TGTGCCAGCTCACTGAGTGGGGAGCTGTTTTTT

D gene: TRBD2
J gene: TRBJ2-2
V gene: TRBV18
clone size: .
CDR3 protein: CASSKGTSGDSGELFF
CDR3 DNA: TGTGCCAGTTCGAAGGGGACTAGCGGGGATTCCGGGGAGCTGTTTTTT

D gene: TRBD1
J gene: TRBJ1-5
V gene: TRBV28
clone size: .
CDR3 protein: CASRADLTGGREKPQHF
CDR3 DNA: TGTGCCAGCAGGGCGGACCTGACAGGGGGACGGGAGAAGCCCCAGCATTTT

D gene: TRBD2
J gene: TRBJ2-7
V gene: TRBV28
clone size: .
CDR3 protein: CASSSQTSGRAGEQYF
CDR3 DNA: TGTGCCAGCAGTTCCCAGACTAGCGGGAGAGCTGGCGAGCAGTACTTC

D gene: .
J gene: TRBJ1-2
V gene: TRBV7-9
clone size: .
CDR3 protein: CASSLGPAGPYGYTF
CDR3 DNA: TGTGCCAGCAGCTTAGGTCCCGCAGGGCCCTACGGCTACACCTTC

D gene: .
J gene: TRBJ1-2
V gene: TRBV7-9
clone size: .
CDR3 protein: CASKGGPNYGYTF
CDR3 DNA: TGTGCCAGCAAGGGCGGGCCTAACTATGGCTACACCTTC

D gene: .
J gene: TRBJ1-2
V gene: TRBV6-5
clone size: .
CDR3 protein: CASSYSKSINYGYTF
CDR3 DNA: TGTGCCAGCAGTTACTCGAAGAGTATCAACTATGGCTACACCTTC

D gene: .
J gene: TRBJ1-1
V gene: TRBV5-1
clone size: .
CDR3 protein: CASSLGGGRSTEAFF
CDR3 DNA: TGCGCCAGCAGCTTGGGCGGGGGGCGCAGCACTGAAGCTTTCTTT

D gene: .
J gene: TRBJ1-2
V gene: TRBV5-8
clone size: .
CDR3 protein: CASSFSAGHGYTF
CDR3 DNA: TGTGCCAGCAGCTTCTCTGCGGGGCATGGCTACACCTTC

D gene: .
J gene: TRBJ2-5
V gene: TRBV6-5
clone size: .
CDR3 protein: CASSYGGEETQYF
CDR3 DNA: TGTGCCAGCAGTTACGGCGGGGAAGAGACCCAGTACTTC

D gene: TRBD1
J gene: TRBJ1-1
V gene: TRBV15
clone size: once
CDR3 protein: CATAMPGQAGTEAFF
CDR3 DNA: TGTGCCACCGCTATGCCGGGACAGGCTGGGACTGAAGCTTTCTTT

D gene: TRBD1
J gene: TRBJ1-2
V gene: TRBV30
clone size: once
CDR3 protein: CAWSVVGQLYGYTF
CDR3 DNA: TGTGCCTGGAGTGTAGTGGGACAGCTTTATGGCTACACCTTC

D gene: .
J gene: TRBJ1-1
V gene: TRBV28
clone size: .
CDR3 protein: CASSWAGMNTEAFF
CDR3 DNA: TGTGCCAGCAGTTGGGCAGGAATGAACACTGAAGCTTTCTTT

D gene: TRBD1
J gene: TRBJ1-4
V gene: TRBV30
clone size: .
CDR3 protein: CAWSEGQPNEKLFF
CDR3 DNA: TGTGCCTGGAGTGAGGGACAGCCCAATGAAAAACTGTTTTTT

D gene: .
J gene: TRBJ2-1
V gene: TRBV29-1
clone size: .
CDR3 protein: CSVEEPGGSSSYNEQFF
CDR3 DNA: TGCAGCGTTGAAGAGCCGGGTGGCTCGAGCTCCTACAATGAGCAGTTCTTC

D gene: .
J gene: TRBJ1-2
V gene: TRBV18
clone size: .
CDR3 protein: CASSPPVEYGYTF
CDR3 DNA: TGTGCCAGCTCACCACCGGTCGAGTATGGCTACACCTTC

D gene: .
J gene: TRBJ1-3
V gene: TRBV3-1/TRBV3-2
clone size: .
CDR3 protein: CASSQDLLAGNTIYF
CDR3 DNA: TGTGCCAGCAGCCAAGACCTATTAGCTGGAAACACCATATATTTT

D gene: .
J gene: TRBJ1-6
V gene: TRBV5-1
clone size: .
CDR3 protein: CASSLAQGGGAGDNSPLHF
CDR3 DNA: TGCGCCAGCAGCTTGGCCCAAGGGGGGGGCGCGGGAGATAATTCACCCCTCCACTTT

D gene: .
J gene: TRBJ2-7
V gene: TRBV3-1/TRBV3-2
clone size: once
CDR3 protein: CASSPPITGNAYEQYF
CDR3 DNA: TGTGCCAGCAGCCCCCCGATAACCGGGAATGCCTACGAGCAGTACTTC

D gene: .
J gene: TRBJ1-5
V gene: TRBV6-5
clone size: once
CDR3 protein: CASKVGAPQPQHF
CDR3 DNA: TGTGCCAGCAAAGTGGGGGCGCCTCAGCCCCAGCATTTT

D gene: TRBD1
J gene: TRBJ1-1
V gene: TRBV28
clone size: .
CDR3 protein: CASSPSGTGAREAFF
CDR3 DNA: TGTGCCAGCAGTCCCTCCGGGACAGGGGCACGTGAAGCTTTCTTT

D gene: TRBD1
J gene: TRBJ2-7
V gene: TRBV7-9
clone size: few
CDR3 protein: CASSPSLDRGAYEQYF
CDR3 DNA: TGTGCCAGCAGCCCGAGCCTTGACAGGGGTGCTTACGAGCAGTACTTC

D gene: .
J gene: TRBJ2-3
V gene: TRBV30
clone size: .
CDR3 protein: CAWSRGTTDTQYF
CDR3 DNA: TGTGCCTGGAGTCGCGGCACCACAGATACGCAGTATTTT

D gene: .
J gene: TRBJ2-1
V gene: TRBV7-2
clone size: .
CDR3 protein: CASSLVLRAAYNEQFF
CDR3 DNA: TGTGCCAGCAGCTTAGTCTTGAGGGCGGCCTACAATGAGCAGTTCTTC

D gene: .
J gene: TRBJ2-5
V gene: TRBV6-5
clone size: .
CDR3 protein: CASDGGVGETQYF
CDR3 DNA: TGTGCCAGCGACGGAGGGGTTGGGGAGACCCAGTACTTC

D gene: TRBD1
J gene: TRBJ1-2
V gene: TRBV9
clone size: few
CDR3 protein: CASSESAGTEYGYTF
CDR3 DNA: TGTGCCAGCAGCGAAAGTGCCGGGACAGAGTATGGCTACACCTTC

D gene: TRBD2
J gene: TRBJ2-7
V gene: TRBV7-2
clone size: .
CDR3 protein: CASSRTSGRENYEQYF
CDR3 DNA: TGTGCCAGCAGCCGGACTAGCGGGAGGGAAAATTACGAGCAGTACTTC

D gene: .
J gene: TRBJ1-6
V gene: TRBV3-1/TRBV3-2
clone size: once
CDR3 protein: CASSQVGGNNSPLHF
CDR3 DNA: TGTGCCAGCAGCCAAGTCGGAGGAAATAATTCACCCCTCCACTTT

D gene: .
J gene: TRBJ2-3
V gene: TRBV20-1
clone size: .
CDR3 protein: CSASKPAGPGDTQYF
CDR3 DNA: TGCAGTGCTAGTAAGCCGGCGGGACCAGGGGATACGCAGTATTTT

D gene: .
J gene: TRBJ2-1
V gene: TRBV5-1
clone size: .
CDR3 protein: CASSLGPGAPTLYNEQFF
CDR3 DNA: TGCGCCAGCAGCTTGGGGCCAGGGGCCCCTACCCTGTACAATGAGCAGTTCTTC

D gene: .
J gene: TRBJ2-3
V gene: TRBV6-1
clone size: .
CDR3 protein: CASSEDTDTQYF
CDR3 DNA: TGTGCCAGCAGCGAGGACACAGATACGCAGTATTTT

D gene: .
J gene: TRBJ1-1
V gene: TRBV27
clone size: .
CDR3 protein: CASRERENTEAFF
CDR3 DNA: TGTGCCAGCAGGGAGCGCGAGAACACTGAAGCTTTCTTT

D gene: TRBD1
J gene: TRBJ1-4
V gene: TRBV7-2
clone size: many
CDR3 protein: CASSLGTANEKLFF
CDR3 DNA: TGTGCCAGCAGCCTCGGGACAGCGAATGAAAAACTGTTTTTT

D gene: .
J gene: TRBJ1-2
V gene: TRBV5-1
clone size: .
CDR3 protein: CASSLGSRGDGYTF
CDR3 DNA: TGCGCCAGCAGCTTGGGATCCCGCGGCGATGGCTACACCTTC